A selection of T cell receptor beta chains follows, all from one sample in a study of blood T cells in healthy people across ages. MiXCR was run by TCRdb on the 5' RACE reads, yielding one entry per CDR3 protein. The sample lists fewer than 1 million distinct CDR3 sequences, 40% to 50% occurring once. The sequenced material came from blood. Source of these receptors: a man aged 60 to 69 in good health. CDR3s include the opening cysteine and the closing phenylalanine or tryptophan. D genes are given only for firm matches. Not all rows give a size; the values are once, few, many and, for expanded clones, a class.

V	J	D	size	DNA	CDR3
TRBV20-1	TRBJ2-1	TRBD2	-	TGCAGTGCCTACAGAGGGACTAGCGGTACCCTAAGTTACAGTGAGCAGTTCTTC	CSAYRGTSGTLSYSEQFF
TRBV7-9	TRBJ1-2	-	few	TGTGCCAGCAGCCCCCTAAAAGGGGCTAACTATGGCTACACCTTC	CASSPLKGANYGYTF
TRBV20-1	TRBJ2-4	-	-	TGCAGTGCTAGAGGTGTTATAGCCAAAAACATTCAGTACTTC	CSARGVIAKNIQYF
TRBV20-1	TRBJ2-2	-	-	TGCAGTGCTAGGGGGGCCGGGGAGCTGTTTTTT	CSARGAGELFF
TRBV20-1	TRBJ2-3	-	-	TGCAGTGCTAGAGGCCTCCTCCAGTCGGGCCACGCAGATACGCAGTATTTT	CSARGLLQSGHADTQYF
TRBV2	TRBJ2-1	-	-	TGTGCCAGCGGACGAAATACCTACAATGAGCAGTTCTTC	CASGRNTYNEQFF
TRBV12-3/TRBV12-4	TRBJ2-3	TRBD2	-	TGTGCCAGCAGTTTTAGCGGGGGGCCCACAGATACGCAGTATTTT	CASSFSGGPTDTQYF
TRBV11-2	TRBJ2-5	-	few	TGTGCCAGCAGCTTAAGGACTGGGGCATTTCAAGAGACCCAGTACTTC	CASSLRTGAFQETQYF
TRBV7-2	TRBJ2-3	-	-	TGTGCCAGCAGCTTAGCGGGGGCTCGTAGAACAGATACGCAGTATTTT	CASSLAGARRTDTQYF
TRBV20-1	TRBJ2-7	-	-	TGCAGTGCTAGAGTCGGTCGAGCGTACTTC	CSARVGRAYF
TRBV7-8	TRBJ2-5	-	-	TGTGCCAGCAGCTTAGTTACCCTCGGACGGAAACACCAAGAGACCCAGTACTTC	CASSLVTLGRKHQETQYF
TRBV29-1	TRBJ2-2	-	few	TGCAGCGTTGAAGGGTACAGGAGGGAGCTGTTTTTT	CSVEGYRRELFF
TRBV29-1	TRBJ1-5	-	few	TGCAGCGTTGGAGGTGGAGGGAATCAGCCCCAGCATTTT	CSVGGGGNQPQHF
TRBV5-5	TRBJ2-3	-	-	TGTGCCAGCAGCTTGTCTGGCACCGCCACAGATACGCAGTATTTT	CASSLSGTATDTQYF
TRBV30	TRBJ2-7	TRBD2	few	TGTGCCTGGACCACTTCTGGGAGGGTCGAGCAGTACTTC	CAWTTSGRVEQYF
TRBV5-1	TRBJ2-5	-	-	TGCGCCAGCAGCTTGAGGTTACAGGGAGGGGAGACCCAGTACTTC	CASSLRLQGGETQYF
TRBV4-1	TRBJ2-1	TRBD1	many	TGCGCCAGCAGGGACAGGGGGGCGTCGGATGAGCAGTTCTTC	CASRDRGASDEQFF
TRBV13	TRBJ1-1	-	few	TGTGCCAGCAGCTTAGGCCTTCTAAAGAACACTGAAGCTTTCTTT	CASSLGLLKNTEAFF
TRBV4-3	TRBJ2-3	-	-	TGCGCCAGCAGCCCTCGACCCACAGATACGCAGTATTTT	CASSPRPTDTQYF
TRBV28	TRBJ1-2	TRBD1	-	TGTGCCAGCAGTTTGTCGGTTCCTACAGGGGCGCCCGGTGGCTACACCTTC	CASSLSVPTGAPGGYTF